These 13 T cell receptor beta chains were sequenced from one sample in a study of cytomegalovirus exposure and HLA in healthy donors. PCR amplification relied on 60 Vbeta primers (plus 13 Jbeta primers). Using immunoSEQ multiplex PCR, the repertoire was profiled, and TCRdb retains in-frame clones only, with some absent. The repertoire has roughly 190,000 clones, 81% of them found once; the top ten carry roughly 3.1%. Sequencing used PBMCs. The source of these receptors is a middle-aged man in good health and CMV-seropositive.

The J gene is TRBJ2-7, the V gene TRBV6-1, with 11 bases fitting TRBD2. CDR3 length: 14 residues. Trimming cost V 5 bases and J 2 bases; bases outside gene matches: 2. The germline gives CDR1 MNHNS, CDR2 SASEGT. The CDR3 loop reads CASSNSGGAYEQYF. The CDR3 DNA sequence: TGTGCCAGCAGTAATAGCGGGGGGGCCTACGAGCAGTACTTC.

The chain combines TRBV10-2 with TRBJ1-1; tentatively, D is TRBD1 (6 bases). Trimming removed 3 bases from V and 1 base from J, with 12 bases in between. The CDR3 runs to 15 residues. Germline assignment: CDR1 WSHSY and CDR2 SAAADI. CDR3 bases: TGCGCCAGCAGTGATGAACAGGGTGCGAACACTGAAGCTTTCTTT. Protein sequence: CASSDEQGANTEAFF.

The chain couples TRBV6-5 to TRBJ2-3, with TRBD2 as a possible D gene (5 bases). Trimming shortened V by 4 bases and J by 4 bases, and 15 bases separated the two germline ends. The CDR3 length is 15 residues. Germline CDR1 MNHEY, CDR2 SVGAGI. The CDR3 loop reads CASSSPILAADTQYF. In DNA form, the CDR3 reads TGTGCCAGCAGTTCCCCGATCCTAGCAGCAGATACGCAGTATTTT.

The chain carries TRBV7-9 and TRBJ2-5; 8 positions agree with TRBD1. The CDR3 extends over 14 amino acids. From germline, CDR1 is SEHNR and CDR2 FQNEAQ (reference sequence). The J segment lost 4 bases and the V segment lost 5 bases, leaving 6 bases of the junction unmatched. DNA of the CDR3: TGTGCCAGCAGCCCCGGGACAGGTACAGAGACCCAGTACTTC. Translation: CASSPGTGTETQYF.

The rearrangement joins TRBV11-2 to TRBJ2-6; weak D call: TRBD1 (7 bases). Trimming left V 3 bases short and J 3 bases short, with 12 bases between. The CDR3 extends over 16 amino acids. Per germline, CDR1 SGHAT and CDR2 FQNNGV. The CDR3 loop reads CASSLEGAGGANVLTF. In DNA, the CDR3 is TGTGCCAGCAGCTTGGAGGGGGCGGGTGGGGCCAACGTCCTGACTTTC.

The rearrangement uses TRBV6-5 and TRBJ2-6, with 7 bases lining up with TRBD1. This CDR3 has 16 amino acids. V dropped 0 bases and J dropped 4; count of bases not matched to a gene: 3. Germline CDR1 reads MNHEY; CDR2 reads SVGAGI. In nucleotides, the CDR3 is TGTGCCAGCAGTTACTCGACAGGGTTAGGGGCCAACGTCCTGACTTTC. It yields the protein CASSYSTGLGANVLTF.

The CDR3 loop reads CASSPPGTAYGYTF. The CDR3, as DNA: TGTGCCAGCAGCCCCCCCGGGACAGCATATGGCTACACCTTC. The chain links TRBV4-2 to TRBJ1-2; 7 bases map to TRBD1. This CDR3 region has 14 residues. V trimming: 4 bases; J trimming: 5 bases; junction bases outside the gene matches: 7. Germline CDR1 reads LGHNA; CDR2 reads YNFKEQ.

V gene TRBV18 combines with J gene TRBJ2-5, with D tentatively TRBD1 (6 bases). With the DNA end fitting TRBJ2-7 better, the J assignment may be wrong. CDR1 is KGHSH and CDR2 is LQKENI in the germline V gene. This CDR3 region has 15 residues. The CDR3 DNA reads TGTGCCAGCTCACCAATTGGGGGCACCCCCTACGAGCAGTACTTC. This codes for CASSPIGGTPYEQYF.

The V call is TRBV9, the J call TRBJ2-2; D might be TRBD1 (5 bases). V was pared by 4 bases and J by 5 bases, with 15 bases between. The CDR3 is 15 residues long. Per germline, CDR1 SGDLS and CDR2 YYNGEE. This CDR3 reads CASSSGILLTGELFF. As DNA, the CDR3 is TGTGCCAGCAGCTCAGGGATCCTTTTGACCGGGGAGCTGTTTTTT.

The rearrangement links TRBV10-3 to TRBJ2-3; maybe TRBD2 (5 bases). CDR1 and CDR2 (germline): ENHRY, SYGVKD. The CDR3 has 16 amino acids. Trimming removed 8 bases at V and 6 bases at J, with 24 bases between. The CDR3 sequence: CAISDPRRGYSDTQYF. CDR3 DNA: TGTGCCATCTCAGACCCTCGCCGGGGATATTCGGATACGCAGTATTTT.

This clone was observed a few times. The J gene is TRBJ2-4, the V gene TRBV13; 7 bases are a match to TRBD1. V shed 5 bases, J shed 0 bases, and the junction held 7 bases outside the gene matches. Germline CDR1 and CDR2: PRHDT and FYEKMQ (reference sequence). There are 16 residues in the CDR3. CDR3 sequence: CASSPTGVEAKNIQYF. The CDR3 nucleotides read TGTGCCAGCAGCCCAACAGGGGTGGAAGCCAAAAACATTCAGTACTTC.

This clone was recorded once. V usage is TRBV5-5 and J usage is TRBJ2-1, with TRBD2 matching 10 bases. Germline V gene data show CDR1 as SGHKS and CDR2 as YYEKEE (reference sequence). The CDR3 extends over 19 amino acids. V was pared by 3 bases and J by 0 bases, with 12 bases of the junction left unmatched. The CDR3, as DNA: TGTGCCAGCAGCTCGGGGGTAGCGGGGGGATCTAGCTCCTACAATGAGCAGTTCTTC. Its translation: CASSSGVAGGSSSYNEQFF.

The J gene is TRBJ2-7, the V gene TRBV6-1; no reliable D call. The germline gives CDR1 MNHNS, CDR2 SASEGT. V shed 2 bases and J shed 5 bases, with 16 bases lying between them. The CDR3 spans 15 residues. CDR3 residues: CASSEIGLVMDEQYF. Written as DNA, the CDR3 is TGTGCCAGCAGTGAAATTGGTCTAGTTATGGACGAGCAGTACTTC.